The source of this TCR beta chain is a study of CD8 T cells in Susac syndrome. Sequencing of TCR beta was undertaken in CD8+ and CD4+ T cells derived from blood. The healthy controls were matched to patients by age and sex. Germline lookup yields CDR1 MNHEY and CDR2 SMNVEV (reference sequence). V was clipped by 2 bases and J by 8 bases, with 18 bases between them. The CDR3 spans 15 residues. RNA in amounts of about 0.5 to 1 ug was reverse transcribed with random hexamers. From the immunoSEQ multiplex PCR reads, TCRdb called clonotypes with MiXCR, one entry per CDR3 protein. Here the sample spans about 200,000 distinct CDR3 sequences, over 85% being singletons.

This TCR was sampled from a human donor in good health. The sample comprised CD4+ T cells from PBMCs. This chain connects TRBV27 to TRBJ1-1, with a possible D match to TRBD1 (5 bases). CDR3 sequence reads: CASSLRIGTGAEAFF. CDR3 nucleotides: TGTGCCAGCAGTTTAAGGATTGGCACCGGGGCGGAAGCTTTCTTT.